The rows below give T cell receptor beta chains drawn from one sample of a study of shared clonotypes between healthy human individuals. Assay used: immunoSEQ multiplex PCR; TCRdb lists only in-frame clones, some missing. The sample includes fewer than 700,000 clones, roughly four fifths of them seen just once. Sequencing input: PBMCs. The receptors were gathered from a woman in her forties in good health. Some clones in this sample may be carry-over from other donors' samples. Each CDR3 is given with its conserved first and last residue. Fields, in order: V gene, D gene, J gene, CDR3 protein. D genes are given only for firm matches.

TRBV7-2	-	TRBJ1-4	CASSWKGGEGEKLFF
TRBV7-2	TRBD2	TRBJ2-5	CASSRLAGVAETQYF
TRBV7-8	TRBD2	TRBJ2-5	CASSLGLAGVGETQYF
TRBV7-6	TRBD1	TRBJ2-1	CASSLQGVLTHEQFF
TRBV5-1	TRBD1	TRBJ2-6	CASSADRGSSGANVLTF
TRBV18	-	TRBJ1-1	CASSAQGGGAEAFF
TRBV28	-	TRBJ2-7	CASSPGVSRYEQYF
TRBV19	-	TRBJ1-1	CASSNPQGYTEAFF
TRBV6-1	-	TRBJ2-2	CASSGRQGGTGGLFF
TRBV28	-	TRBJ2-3	CASSSPVDTQYF
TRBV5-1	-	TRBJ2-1	CASSLEDIYNEQFF
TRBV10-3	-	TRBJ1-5	CAISENQYQPQHF
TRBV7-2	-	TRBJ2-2	CASSTSFTGELFF
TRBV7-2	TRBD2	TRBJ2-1	CASSLTSGSPHEQFF
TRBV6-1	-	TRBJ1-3	CASSDSEAGNTIYF
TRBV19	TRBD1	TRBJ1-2	CASNGGQGGGYTF
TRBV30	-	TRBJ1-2	CAWSALRGFNGYTF
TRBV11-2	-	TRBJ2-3	CASSLGVTDTQYF
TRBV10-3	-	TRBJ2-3	CAITNQGTDTQYF
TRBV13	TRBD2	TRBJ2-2	CASSPHASGRVTGELFF
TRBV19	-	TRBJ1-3	CASSTGGTAGNTIYF
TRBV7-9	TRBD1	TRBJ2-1	CASSIGQTGGFF
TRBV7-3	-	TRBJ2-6	CASSSGAPGANVLTF
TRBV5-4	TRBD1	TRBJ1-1	CASSLQGAGTEAFF
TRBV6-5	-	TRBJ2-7	CASSYTSQDEQYF
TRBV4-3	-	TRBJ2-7	CASSQEIVNYEQYF
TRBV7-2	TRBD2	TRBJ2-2	CASSTLAANTGELFF
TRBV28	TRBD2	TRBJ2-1	CASSGWTSGDNEQFF
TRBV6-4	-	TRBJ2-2	CASSVSPANTGELFF
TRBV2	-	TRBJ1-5	CASSEASAGWQPQHF
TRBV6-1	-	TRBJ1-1	CASSTRGGDTEAFF
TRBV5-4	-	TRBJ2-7	CASSERNRANEQYF
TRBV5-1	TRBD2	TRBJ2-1	CASSLIGPGLAGRSYNEQFF
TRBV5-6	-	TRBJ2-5	CASSRQETQYF
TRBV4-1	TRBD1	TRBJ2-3	CASSHRDRGTDTQYF
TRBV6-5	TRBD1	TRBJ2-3	CARVHRGITQYF
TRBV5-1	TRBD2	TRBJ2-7	CASSLMSGSRPYEQYF
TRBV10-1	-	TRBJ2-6	CASSESRGSGANVLTF
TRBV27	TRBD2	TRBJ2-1	CASSLFAPILAGAHNEQFF
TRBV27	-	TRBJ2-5	CASSPQWGIGETQYF
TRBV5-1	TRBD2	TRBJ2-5	CASSSLAGGMETQYF
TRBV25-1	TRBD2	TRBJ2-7	CASSRTSGAWEQYF
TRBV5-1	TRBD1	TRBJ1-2	CASSPSGTEGGYTF
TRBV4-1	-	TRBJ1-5	CASSQVSGEPQHF
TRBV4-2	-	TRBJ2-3	CASSQEWTDTQYF
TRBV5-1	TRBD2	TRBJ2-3	CASSPGASGGTDTQYF
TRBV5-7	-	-	CASSFSGYEQYF
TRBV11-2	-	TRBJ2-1	CASSSSSTREFF
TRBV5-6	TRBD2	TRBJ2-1	CASSLPWGGEQFF
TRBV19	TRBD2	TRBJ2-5	CATSSGREETQYF
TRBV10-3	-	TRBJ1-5	CAIRGRDDQPQHF
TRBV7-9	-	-	CASSFGGRNEQYF
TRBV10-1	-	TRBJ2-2	CASSESKVGVANTGELFF
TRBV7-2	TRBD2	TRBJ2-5	CASSALAGLGETQYF
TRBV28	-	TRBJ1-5	CASSVRVFQPQHF
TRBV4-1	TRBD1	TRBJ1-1	CASSPLTGGRGTEAFF
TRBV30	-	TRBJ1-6	CAWSLGQGRSPLHF
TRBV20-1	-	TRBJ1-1	CSARGFSAFF
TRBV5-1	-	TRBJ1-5	CASSVGQLGQPQHF
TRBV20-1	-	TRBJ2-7	CSARFGEQYF